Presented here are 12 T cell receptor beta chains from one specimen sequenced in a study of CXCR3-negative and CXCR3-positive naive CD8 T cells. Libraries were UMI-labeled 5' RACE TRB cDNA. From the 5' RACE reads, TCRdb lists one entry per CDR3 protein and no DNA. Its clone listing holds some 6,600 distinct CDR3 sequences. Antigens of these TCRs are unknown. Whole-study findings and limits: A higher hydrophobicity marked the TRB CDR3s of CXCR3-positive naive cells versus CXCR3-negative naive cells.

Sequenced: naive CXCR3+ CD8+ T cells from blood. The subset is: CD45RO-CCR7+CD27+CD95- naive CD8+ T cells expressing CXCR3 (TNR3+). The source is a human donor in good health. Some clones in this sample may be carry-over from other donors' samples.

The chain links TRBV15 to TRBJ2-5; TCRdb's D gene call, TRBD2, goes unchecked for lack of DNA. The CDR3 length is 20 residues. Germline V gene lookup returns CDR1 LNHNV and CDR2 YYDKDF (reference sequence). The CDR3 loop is CATSRDSVYGSGEYQETQYF.

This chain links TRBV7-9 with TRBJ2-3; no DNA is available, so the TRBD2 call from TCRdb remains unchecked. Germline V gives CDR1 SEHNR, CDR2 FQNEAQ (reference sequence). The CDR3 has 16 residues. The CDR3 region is CASSSGTSGSTDTQYF.

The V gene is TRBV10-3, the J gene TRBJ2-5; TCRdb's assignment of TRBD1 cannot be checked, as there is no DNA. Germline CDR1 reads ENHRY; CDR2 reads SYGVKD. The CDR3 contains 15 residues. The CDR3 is CAIRPPGEPPETQYF.

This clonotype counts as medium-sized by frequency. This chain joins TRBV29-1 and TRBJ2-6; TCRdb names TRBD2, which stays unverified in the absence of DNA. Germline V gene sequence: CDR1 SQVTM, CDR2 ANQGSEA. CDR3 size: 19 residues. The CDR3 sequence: CSVAASRGGEYSGANVLTF.

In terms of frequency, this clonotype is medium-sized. The CDR3 sequence: CASIDPGSYNEQFF. The gene calls are TRBV28 and TRBJ2-1; TCRdb indicates TRBD1, and absent DNA this call remains unverified. This CDR3 spans 14 amino acids. Germline V gene lookup returns CDR1 MDHEN and CDR2 SYDVKM. Full variable domain (outside the CDR3, taken from reference TRBV28 and TRBJ2-1): DVKVTQSSRYLVKRTGEKVFLECVQDMDHENMFWYRQDPGLGLRLIYFSYDVKMKEKGDIPEGYSVSREKKERFSLILESASTNQTSMYLCASIDPGSYNEQFFGPGTRLTVL.

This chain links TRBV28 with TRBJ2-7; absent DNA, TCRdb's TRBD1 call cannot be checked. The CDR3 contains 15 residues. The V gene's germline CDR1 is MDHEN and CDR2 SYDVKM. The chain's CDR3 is CASAGPGGLYYEQYF.

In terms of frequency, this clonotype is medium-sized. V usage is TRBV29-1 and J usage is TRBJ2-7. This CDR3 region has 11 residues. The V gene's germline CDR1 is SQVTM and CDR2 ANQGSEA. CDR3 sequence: CSVVSHYEQYF.

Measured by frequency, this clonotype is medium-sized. CDR3 sequence reads: CSANSGSSYEQYF. V and J are TRBV20-1 and TRBJ2-7; TCRdb outputs TRBD2, but without DNA this stays unchecked. Germline loops: CDR1 DFQATT, CDR2 SNEGSKA (reference sequence). The CDR3 has 13 residues.

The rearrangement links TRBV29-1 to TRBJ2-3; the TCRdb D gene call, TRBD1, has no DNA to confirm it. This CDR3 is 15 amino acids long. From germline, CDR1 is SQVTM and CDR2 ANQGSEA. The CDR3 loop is CSVEAGTYQRDTQYF.

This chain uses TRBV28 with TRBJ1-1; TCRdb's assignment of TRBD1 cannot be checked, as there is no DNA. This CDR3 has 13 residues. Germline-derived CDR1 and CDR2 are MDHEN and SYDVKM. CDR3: CASMGRLNTEAFF.

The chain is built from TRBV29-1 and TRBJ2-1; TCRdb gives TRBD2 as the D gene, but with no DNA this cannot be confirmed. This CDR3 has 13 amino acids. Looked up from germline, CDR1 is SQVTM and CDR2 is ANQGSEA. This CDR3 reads CSVEGLAGDEQFF.

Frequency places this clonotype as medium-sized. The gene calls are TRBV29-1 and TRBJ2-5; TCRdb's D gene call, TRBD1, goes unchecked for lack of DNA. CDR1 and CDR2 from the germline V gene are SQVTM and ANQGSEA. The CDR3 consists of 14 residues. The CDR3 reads CSGRIEDRQETQYF.